Below, 14 T cell receptor beta chains from the same sample are listed, as sequenced in a study of cytomegalovirus exposure and HLA in healthy donors. Researchers ran the PCR with 60 Vbeta and 13 Jbeta primers. The repertoire was sequenced with immunoSEQ multiplex PCR; TCRdb's copy has only in-frame clones and lacks some. Altogether some 110,000 clones are present, 73% being singletons, with the ten largest covering 4.8%. Sequenced: PBMCs. The receptors come from a man aged 60 to 75 in good health and CMV-seropositive.

The CDR3 is CASSLESGSPLHF. The CDR3 coding sequence is TGTGCCAGCAGCTTAGAGAGTGGTTCACCCCTCCACTTT. The rearrangement links TRBV11-3 to TRBJ1-6; D gene uncertain. The V gene's germline CDR1 is SGHNT and CDR2 YENEEA. The CDR3 is 13 amino acids. Trimming cost V 0 bases and J 9 bases, with 6 bases left between them.

The genes are TRBV2 and TRBJ2-7, with 12 positions matching TRBD2. Unmatched junction bases numbered 5, after V lost 1 base and J lost 4 bases. This CDR3 has 16 residues. CDR1 and CDR2 (germline): SNHLY, FYNNEI. The CDR3 protein is CASSEGFLAGGYEQYF. In DNA form, the CDR3 reads TGTGCCAGCAGTGAAGGGTTCCTAGCGGGGGGGTACGAGCAGTACTTC.

The chain links TRBV18 to TRBJ2-7; a weak D match, TRBD1 (6 bases). Trimming took off 6 bases at V and 4 bases at J, with 10 bases between the two ends. Germline lookup yields CDR1 KGHSH and CDR2 LQKENI. The CDR3 totals 12 residues. CDR3 bases: TGTGCCAGCTCCCGGACAGAATACGAGCAGTACTTC. Translated: CASSRTEYEQYF.

This chain joins TRBV19 and TRBJ1-1; tentative D call: TRBD1 (6 bases). The CDR3 is 14 amino acids. Trimming left V 6 bases short and J 3 bases short, with 14 bases between. Per germline, CDR1 LNHDA and CDR2 SQIVND (reference sequence). As DNA, the CDR3 is TGTGCCAGTAGGGAGACAGGTCCACACACTGAAGCTTTCTTT. This translates into CASRETGPHTEAFF.

The V call is TRBV19, the J call TRBJ1-5; D unresolved. Per germline, CDR1 LNHDA and CDR2 SQIVND (reference sequence). The V and J ends lost 4 bases and 9 bases respectively, with 16 bases between them. The CDR3 length is 14 residues. This CDR3 is CASSKDTSVAPQHF. Written as DNA, the CDR3 is TGTGCCAGTAGTAAAGATACGTCCGTGGCGCCCCAGCATTTT.

The chain employs TRBV5-1 and TRBJ1-6; D uncertain. The CDR3 is made up of 13 amino acids. Germline lookup yields CDR1 SGHRS and CDR2 YFSETQ. The V end was cut by 0 bases, the J end by 9 bases, with 7 bases between. The DNA for the CDR3 is TGCGCCAGCAGCTTGGAAGGCGGTTCACCCCTCCACTTT. Amino acid sequence: CASSLEGGSPLHF.

The V gene is TRBV14, the J gene TRBJ2-3; 13 nucleotides line up with TRBD2. V was clipped by 1 base and J by 2 bases; unmatched bases: 6. The V gene's germline CDR1 is SGHDN and CDR2 FVKESK. This CDR3 contains 18 residues. The CDR3 region has the DNA TGTGCCAGCAGCCAAGGGGTGACTAGCGGGGGGATCACAGATACGCAGTATTTT. Residues: CASSQGVTSGGITDTQYF.

The V gene is TRBV6-1, the J gene TRBJ1-5, with D possibly being TRBD1 (5 bases). The V gene lost 3 bases and the J gene lost 1 base, with 16 bases spanning the gap. This CDR3 spans 17 amino acids. Germline assignment: CDR1 MNHNS and CDR2 SASEGT. The CDR3 region is CASSERRGSWSNQPQHF. CDR3 sequence (DNA): TGTGCCAGCAGTGAGCGGAGGGGTTCTTGGAGCAATCAGCCCCAGCATTTT.

V usage is TRBV7-9 and J usage is TRBJ1-1; the D gene is possibly TRBD1 (6 bases). V was pared by 3 bases and J by 4 bases, with 12 bases between. CDR3 length: 14 residues. CDR1 and CDR2 (germline): SEHNR, FQNEAQ (reference sequence). The DNA for the CDR3 is TGTGCCAGCAGCTTGAGGGGGGGGTTCACTGAAGCTTTCTTT. It yields the protein CASSLRGGFTEAFF.

This chain uses TRBV9 with TRBJ2-3, with a possible D match to TRBD2 (6 bases). V shed 0 bases and J shed 6 bases, with 11 bases lying between them. This CDR3 contains 14 residues. Germline-derived CDR1 and CDR2 are SGDLS and YYNGEE. CDR3 residues: CASSVAALADTQYF. In nucleotides, the CDR3 is TGTGCCAGCAGCGTAGCGGCCCTAGCGGATACGCAGTATTTT.

This clone appeared once. The V gene is TRBV10-3, the J gene TRBJ2-7; 10 nucleotides match TRBD1. The germline V gene has CDR1 ENHRY and CDR2 SYGVKD. The CDR3 contains 14 residues. V trimming: 10 bases; J trimming: 0 bases; junction bases outside the gene matches: 6. The CDR3 nucleotides are TGTGCCACGGGGGACAGGGGAAGCTCCTACGAGCAGTACTTC. This codes for CATGDRGSSYEQYF.

The rearrangement uses TRBV6-5 and TRBJ1-1, with 7 bases lining up with TRBD1. V trimming: 5 bases; J trimming: 4 bases; junction bases outside the gene matches: 7. The length of the CDR3 is 14 residues. CDR1 is MNHEY, CDR2 SVGAGI, per germline. For the CDR3, the DNA is TGTGCCAGCAGTATATTGGGACAGTTCACTGAAGCTTTCTTT. Protein product: CASSILGQFTEAFF.

The chain employs TRBV6-5 and TRBJ1-2; no clear D. The CDR3 is 13 residues long. CDR1 and CDR2 from the germline V gene are MNHEY and SVGAGI. V was pared by 2 bases and J by 4 bases, with 8 bases between. The CDR3 loop is CASSYLVSYGYTF. The CDR3 DNA sequence: TGTGCCAGCAGTTACCTAGTTTCCTATGGCTACACCTTC.

This sequence joins TRBV5-1 and TRBJ2-4; 9 positions agree with TRBD2. Trimming removed 0 bases from V and 1 base from J; junction bases left unmatched: 8. CDR1 and CDR2 from the germline V gene are SGHRS and YFSETQ. The CDR3 runs 18 residues. As DNA, the CDR3 is TGCGCCAGCAGCTTGGTCTCTAGCGGGACTTTTGCCAAAAACATTCAGTACTTC. Protein product: CASSLVSSGTFAKNIQYF.